The 32 T cell receptor beta chains listed next were all sequenced from one sample in a study of T-cell reconstitution after alpha-beta-depleted transplantation in children. A library of TCRbeta sequences, prepared with unique molecular identifiers, was generated. In TCRdb, the PCR reads were re-called with MiXCR into one record per CDR3 protein. This table has 360,000 or so distinct CDR3 sequences, 20% appearing once. The source was PBMCs from the stem cell graft donor, collected from the stem cell graft. These TCRs come from a human donor who donated a stem cell graft to a child with acute myeloid leukemia.

This clonotype was found a few times. The chain has TRBV6-5 and TRBJ1-4; D not certain. Deletions cut 4 bases from V and 5 bases from J, with 14 bases between. Germline CDR1 and CDR2: MNHEY and SVGAGI. This CDR3 has 15 residues. Here the CDR3 DNA reads TGTGCCAGCAGTTCCGGGGTTGAGTGGAATGAAAAACTGTTTTTT. Translation gives CASSSGVEWNEKLFF.

This clonotype was seen at least ten times. The rearrangement links TRBV5-1 to TRBJ2-7; D is unclear. Trimming took 1 base from V and 7 from J, leaving 9 bases between them. Germline V CDR1 and CDR2: SGHRS, YFSETQ. The CDR3 sequence is 12 residues long. Here the CDR3 DNA reads TGCGCCAGCAGCTTGAGACCCAGGGAGCAGTACTTC. Protein sequence: CASSLRPREQYF.

This clonotype was counted a few times. This rearrangement joins TRBV27 to TRBJ1-2; 9 nucleotides match TRBD1. Germline lookup yields CDR1 MNHEY and CDR2 SMNVEV (reference sequence). CDR3 length equals 16 residues. The ends lost 5 bases at V and 3 bases at J; junction bases unmatched: 10. The CDR3 coding sequence is TGTGCCAGCAGTACCCTAACAGGGGGCGCTCACTATGGCTACACCTTC. It translates to CASSTLTGGAHYGYTF.

In regard to this clonotype: This likely comes from a read error, as the CDR3 has no conserved phenylalanine or tryptophan at its end. V usage is TRBV7-2 and J usage is TRBJ2-7; D might be TRBD1 or TRBD2, each matching 5 bases. V was trimmed by 1 base and J by 3 bases, leaving 13 bases between them. The CDR3 has 15 residues. CDR1 is SGHTA, CDR2 FQGNSA, per germline. Here the CDR3 reads CASSLGVQGDYEQYC. Written as DNA, the CDR3 is TGTGCCAGCAGCTTAGGGGTGCAGGGAGACTACGAGCAGTACTGC.

This clonotype was seen only a few times. The chain carries TRBV28 and TRBJ2-7; TRBD2 agrees at 8 bases. CDR3 length: 14 amino acids. Trimming took 5 bases from V and 3 from J; bases not matched to a gene: 6. From germline, CDR1 is MDHEN and CDR2 SYDVKM. The CDR3 spells CASSRSGSFYEQYF. CDR3 nucleotides: TGTGCCAGCAGTCGGAGCGGGAGCTTCTACGAGCAGTACTTC.

The chain links TRBV12-3 or TRBV12-4 to TRBJ2-3; 10 bases agree with TRBD1. The CDR3 totals 16 residues. V gave up 6 bases and J gave up 3 bases; unmatched junction bases: 9. Here the CDR3 reads CASSPRPGQGTDTQYF. The CDR3 DNA follows: TGTGCCAGCAGCCCCCGTCCGGGACAGGGGACAGATACGCAGTATTTT.

The chain employs TRBV27 and TRBJ2-2; D remains unclear. V lost 0 bases, J lost 2 bases, and 7 bases lay in between. CDR1 and CDR2 from the germline V gene are MNHEY and SMNVEV (reference sequence). The CDR3 totals 15 residues. This chain's CDR3 is CASSLSALNTGELFF. CDR3 nucleotide sequence: TGTGCCAGCAGTTTATCGGCGCTAAACACCGGGGAGCTGTTTTTT.

This clonotype appeared a few times. The chain joins TRBV20-1 to TRBJ1-2; D might be TRBD1 (6 bases). CDR1 is DFQATT, CDR2 SNEGSKA, per germline (reference sequence). The CDR3 is 12 residues long. V was cut by 6 bases and J by 4 bases, with 12 bases left in between. The DNA for the CDR3 is TGCAGTGCCGACAGGAGTTCCTATGGCTACACCTTC. Protein sequence: CSADRSSYGYTF.

This clonotype appeared many times. The rearrangement links TRBV12-3 or TRBV12-4 to TRBJ2-7, with D perhaps matching TRBD1 or TRBD2 (5 bases each). V shed 6 bases and J shed 3 bases, with 12 bases lying between them. The length of the CDR3 is 13 residues. In DNA, the CDR3 is TGTGCCAGCAGCGGGACCGTGAACTACGAGCAGTACTTC. Protein: CASSGTVNYEQYF.

The chain combines TRBV15 with TRBJ2-3; possibly TRBD2 for D (5 bases). CDR1 and CDR2 (germline): LNHNV, YYDKDF (reference sequence). The CDR3 spans 13 residues. CDR3 protein: CAASSPGTDTQYF. Written as DNA, the CDR3 is TGTGCGGCTAGCAGTCCTGGTACAGATACGCAGTATTTT. Combining the CDR3 with reference TRBV15 and TRBJ2-3 gives the whole variable domain DAMVIQNPRYQVTQFGKPVTLSCSQTLNHNVMYWYQQKSSQAPKLLFHYYDKDFNNEADTPDNFQSRRPNTSFCFLDIRSPGLGDTAMYLCAASSPGTDTQYFGPGTRLTVL.

CDR3 bases: TGCAGTGCTAGAGATCCACTTGACGGGCTAGCGCTTGATACGCAGTATTTT. This sequence encodes CSARDPLDGLALDTQYF. The rearrangement links TRBV20-1 to TRBJ2-3; D perhaps matches TRBD2 (6 bases). The CDR3 sequence is 17 residues long. Trimming removed 0 bases from V and 6 bases from J, with 22 bases in between. CDR1 and CDR2 from the germline V gene are DFQATT and SNEGSKA (reference sequence).

This chain links TRBV29-1 with TRBJ1-1, with unresolved D. The CDR3 extends over 19 amino acids. V lost 2 bases and J 1 base, leaving 26 bases between the germline ends. Per the germline V gene, CDR1 is SQVTM and CDR2 is ANQGSEA. The CDR3, as DNA: TGCAGCGTTGAATCCCGGTTTTTCGGGGAAGTGGCGGGGAACACTGAAGCTTTCTTT. Protein sequence: CSVESRFFGEVAGNTEAFF.

In its sample, this clonotype was seen many times. This chain joins TRBV5-1 and TRBJ1-1; D call uncertain. The CDR3 spans 13 residues. Looked up from germline, CDR1 is SGHRS and CDR2 is YFSETQ. V was pared by 4 bases and J by 6 bases, with 13 bases between. The DNA of the CDR3 is TGCGCCAGCAGCGCGGGCCTGGTCCCTGAAGCTTTCTTT. Translated, it gives CASSAGLVPEAFF.

This clonotype has only a few counts. The genes are TRBV24-1 and TRBJ2-7, with no clear D. CDR1 and CDR2 (germline): KGHDR, SFDVKD. CDR3 size: 13 residues. Trimming removed 3 bases at V and 0 bases at J, with 5 bases between. DNA of the CDR3: TGTGCCACCAGTGATCATGGCTCCTACGAGCAGTACTTC. Translating gives CATSDHGSYEQYF.

The chain has TRBV15 and TRBJ2-1; D unresolved. V dropped 1 base and J dropped 3 bases, with 13 bases sitting between them. The length of the CDR3 is 16 residues. CDR1 is LNHNV, CDR2 YYDKDF, per germline (reference sequence). The CDR3 DNA is TGTGCCACCAGCAGAGGGGTGGGCGGCCACTACAATGAGCAGTTCTTC. Its protein product is CATSRGVGGHYNEQFF.

This clonotype has more than one count but fewer than ten. The rearrangement links TRBV20-1 to TRBJ2-1; a possible D gene is TRBD2 (6 bases). V was clipped by 0 bases and J by 8 bases, with 14 bases between them. CDR1 DFQATT and CDR2 SNEGSKA come from the germline V gene (reference sequence). The CDR3 loop spans 14 amino acids. CDR3 sequence reads: CSARDPTSRHEQFF. CDR3 coding DNA: TGCAGTGCTAGAGACCCGACTAGTCGTCATGAGCAGTTCTTC.

CDR3 sequence: CASSLRGGPYEQYF. DNA for the CDR3: TGTGCCAGCAGTTTAAGGGGAGGGCCCTACGAGCAGTACTTC. The chain employs TRBV12-3 or TRBV12-4 and TRBJ2-7; TRBD2 aligns across 7 bases. J lost 2 bases, V lost 2 bases, and 3 bases had no gene match. This CDR3 region has 14 residues.

The chain links TRBV20-1 to TRBJ2-5; no reliable D call. V was clipped by 6 bases and J by 4 bases, with 9 bases between them. The CDR3 is 11 amino acids. Germline V CDR1 and CDR2: DFQATT, SNEGSKA (reference sequence). The CDR3 is CSATTAETQYF. The CDR3 bases are TGCAGTGCCACAACCGCAGAGACCCAGTACTTC.

This clonotype was seen more than once but under ten times. The rearrangement joins TRBV29-1 to TRBJ2-3; 9 bases align to TRBD1. J lost 4 bases, V lost 6 bases, and 5 bases had no gene match. This CDR3 spans 13 amino acids. The V gene's germline CDR1 is SQVTM and CDR2 ANQGSEA. The CDR3 nucleotides are TGCAGCGTCCGGGACAGGGCCCCAGATACGCAGTATTTT. This sequence encodes CSVRDRAPDTQYF.

This clonotype has a handful of counts. The chain is built from TRBV12-3 or TRBV12-4 and TRBJ2-5, with D tentatively TRBD1 or TRBD2 (5 bases each). The CDR3 is made up of 14 amino acids. Between the trimmed V and J ends, which lost 6 bases and 1 base, there was a span of 12 bases. The CDR3 here is CASSQQEAQETQYF. The DNA for the CDR3 is TGTGCCAGCAGCCAACAGGAGGCCCAAGAGACCCAGTACTTC.

The rearrangement uses TRBV4-1 and TRBJ1-2, with a possible D match to TRBD1 (6 bases). This CDR3 comprises 15 residues. Germline V gene sequence: CDR1 MGHRA, CDR2 YSYEKL. V was pared by 0 bases and J by 8 bases, with 16 bases between. DNA for the CDR3: TGCGCCAGCAGCCAAGAGCCTGGGGGGCGCAGGGGCTACACCTTC. Translating it yields CASSQEPGGRRGYTF.

The gene calls are TRBV21-1 and TRBJ2-7; TRBD2 is taken as the D call from the table, unchecked against the DNA. TRBV21-1 is designated a pseudogene. The CDR3 has 15 residues. The CDR3 DNA sequence: TGTGCCAGCAGCCCGCCTTGGCGAGCGGACTACGAGCAGTACTTC. Protein sequence: CASSPPWRADYEQYF.

This clonotype was observed a few times. The chain combines TRBV19 with TRBJ2-7; D is perhaps TRBD2 (6 bases). V was shortened by 5 bases and J by 5 bases, with 16 bases between the two germline ends. CDR1 is LNHDA and CDR2 is SQIVND in the germline V gene (reference sequence). The CDR3 length is 14 residues. The CDR3, as DNA: TGTGCCAGTAGTCAGGGACTTTCCCTGGACGAGCAGTACTTC. Its protein is CASSQGLSLDEQYF.

In the case of this clonotype: Given a much more abundant clone one base away, this may be a read error. J is TRBJ2-2 and V is TRBV12-3 or TRBV12-4; D unresolved. The CDR3 is made up of 11 amino acids. V lost 4 bases, J lost 7 bases, and 4 bases lay in between. The CDR3 loop is CASSYIGELFF. The DNA for the CDR3 is TGTGCCAGCAGTTACATCGGGGAGCTGTTTTTT.

This clonotype was observed many times. The chain has TRBV12-3 or TRBV12-4 and TRBJ2-1, with 10 bases aligning to TRBD2. The CDR3 totals 15 residues. V lost 2 bases, J lost 7 bases, and 5 bases stayed unmatched. The CDR3: CASSLYLAGANEQFF. The CDR3 DNA reads TGTGCCAGCAGTTTATACCTAGCGGGAGCGAATGAGCAGTTCTTC.

There are many counts of this clonotype. V gene TRBV20-1 combines with J gene TRBJ1-2, with a possible D match to TRBD1 (5 bases). The CDR3 loop spans 14 amino acids. V shed 0 bases and J shed 4 bases, with 12 bases lying between them. CDR1 and CDR2 from the germline V gene are DFQATT and SNEGSKA (reference sequence). The CDR3 sequence is CSARDPQGLYGYTF. In DNA form, the CDR3 reads TGCAGTGCTAGAGATCCGCAGGGTCTCTATGGCTACACCTTC.

The rearrangement links TRBV20-1 to TRBJ1-5, with D uncertain. This CDR3 is built from 14 residues. The V end lost 3 bases, the J end lost 6 bases, and 15 bases lay between the germline ends. Germline lookup yields CDR1 DFQATT and CDR2 SNEGSKA (reference sequence). The DNA for the CDR3 is TGCAGTGCTAGCCTCGCGGCCCCAGGTCAGCCCCAGCATTTT. Amino acids: CSASLAAPGQPQHF.

This clonotype has just a few counts. The CDR3 sequence: CASSYYRAKGGDEQFF. The CDR3 DNA reads as TGTGCCAGCAGTTACTACCGGGCCAAGGGCGGTGATGAGCAGTTCTTC. The V gene is TRBV6-5, the J gene TRBJ2-1; D call uncertain. The CDR3 sequence is 16 residues long. V was shortened by 1 base and J by 8 bases, with 18 bases between the two germline ends. CDR1 and CDR2 from the germline V gene are MNHEY and SVGAGI.

This clonotype was counted ten times or more. This sequence joins TRBV20-1 and TRBJ2-7, with 14 positions matching TRBD2. The V and J ends lost 6 bases and 6 bases, in that order; junction bases with no gene match: 4. The CDR3 runs 13 residues. The V gene's germline CDR1 is DFQATT and CDR2 SNEGSKA (reference sequence). The CDR3 loop reads CSATGLAGVEQYF. The CDR3 coding sequence is TGCAGTGCCACGGGACTAGCGGGAGTCGAGCAGTACTTC.

This clonotype has at least ten counts. This rearrangement joins TRBV12-3 or TRBV12-4 to TRBJ2-5, with 9 nucleotides matching TRBD2. V gave up 3 bases and J gave up 4 bases; unmatched junction bases: 3. The CDR3 runs to 14 residues. CDR3 in DNA: TGTGCCAGCAGTTTTCGAGCGGGAGGAGAGACCCAGTACTTC. Its protein product is CASSFRAGGETQYF.

The chain links TRBV9 to TRBJ2-1; the D is unclear. The CDR3 totals 13 residues. The ends were cut back, 1 base at V and 9 bases at J, with 11 bases in the middle. Per the germline V gene, CDR1 is SGDLS and CDR2 is YYNGEE. The CDR3 spells CASSVSHSSEQFF. The CDR3, as DNA: TGTGCCAGCAGCGTATCACACTCGAGTGAGCAGTTCTTC. Drawing the rest from reference TRBV9 and TRBJ2-1, the complete variable domain is DSGVTQTPKHLITATGQRVTLRCSPRSGDLSVYWYQQSLDQGLQFLIQYYNGEERAKGNILERFSAQQFPDLHSELNLSSLELGDSALYFCASSVSHSSEQFFGPGTRLTVL.

V is TRBV7-9 and J is TRBJ1-4; D ambiguous. The length of the CDR3 is 11 residues. Between the trimmed V and J ends, which lost 1 base and 7 bases, there was a span of 1 base. Per germline, CDR1 SEHNR and CDR2 FQNEAQ (reference sequence). This CDR3 reads CASSLVEKLFF. In DNA, the CDR3 is TGTGCCAGCAGCTTAGTTGAAAAACTGTTTTTT.